This T cell receptor (beta chain) was profiled in a study of cytomegalovirus exposure and HLA in healthy donors. With 60 Vbeta and 13 Jbeta primers, the PCR was carried out. TCRdb keeps only in-frame clones here, not all; method: immunoSEQ multiplex PCR. The data contain about 160,000 clones, approximately 80% of them seen just once; the ten biggest clones take up roughly 10%. The ends were cut back, 0 bases at V and 0 bases at J, with 8 bases in the middle. The CDR3 spans 15 residues. Germline V gene sequence: CDR1 SGHRS, CDR2 YFSETQ. The sample was PBMCs. The chain links TRBV5-1 to TRBJ2-3; no clear D gene. This receptor was obtained from a young man in good health and CMV-seropositive. CDR3 bases: TGCGCCAGCAGCTTGGGTGGCAAGAGCACAGATACGCAGTATTTT. Its protein product is CASSLGGKSTDTQYF. Looking up the rest from reference TRBV5-1 and TRBJ2-3 gives the full variable domain: KAGVTQTPRYLIKTRGQQVTLSCSPISGHRSVSWYQQTPGQGLQFLFEYFSETQRNKGNFPGRFSGRQFSNSRSEMNVSTLELGDSALYLCASSLGGKSTDTQYFGPGTRLTVL.